What follows are 32 T cell receptor beta chains derived from one specimen sequenced in a study of cytomegalovirus exposure and HLA in healthy donors. PCR primers comprised 60 Vbeta and 13 Jbeta primers. The assay was immunoSEQ multiplex PCR, and TCRdb's table has in-frame clones only and misses some. The table records about 150,000 clones, roughly three quarters of them present only once. Sequenced sample: PBMCs. These TCRs come from a man between 25 and 39 years old in good health and CMV-seronegative.

The chain carries TRBV11-2 and TRBJ2-7; D ambiguous. This CDR3 is built from 15 residues. In germline, CDR1 is SGHAT, CDR2 FQNNGV. V was pared by 0 bases and J by 3 bases, with 12 bases between. CDR3 sequence: CASSLEPGGLYEQYF. The CDR3, as DNA: TGTGCCAGCAGCTTAGAGCCAGGTGGCCTCTACGAGCAGTACTTC.

The chain carries TRBV10-3 and TRBJ2-1; the match to TRBD2 covers 7 bases. The V and J ends lost 8 bases and 8 bases, in that order; junction bases with no gene match: 6. The CDR3 consists of 12 residues. Germline loops: CDR1 ENHRY, CDR2 SYGVKD. The CDR3 loop reads CAIGEGRDEQFF. The DNA of the CDR3 is TGTGCCATCGGGGAGGGGAGGGATGAGCAGTTCTTC.

The chain combines TRBV7-9 with TRBJ2-1, with 7 bases aligning to TRBD2. The CDR3 contains 15 residues. Germline CDR1 reads SEHNR; CDR2 reads FQNEAQ (reference sequence). V dropped 6 bases and J dropped 5; count of bases not matched to a gene: 10. CDR3 region: CASSSGLVVNNEQFF. Here the CDR3 DNA reads TGTGCCAGCAGTTCCGGACTAGTAGTCAACAATGAGCAGTTCTTC.

V and J are TRBV2 and TRBJ1-1; a weak D match, TRBD1 (6 bases). V was cut by 7 bases and J by 6 bases, with 12 bases left in between. Germline V gene data show CDR1 as SNHLY and CDR2 as FYNNEI. The CDR3 totals 12 residues. CDR3 bases: TGTGCCAGCATGACAGGATTCTCTGAAGCTTTCTTT. The encoded protein is CASMTGFSEAFF.

The CDR3 protein is CASSSGQGRVNEQFF. The CDR3, as DNA: TGTGCCAGCAGCTCTGGACAGGGGAGAGTCAATGAGCAGTTCTTC. V is TRBV5-4 and J is TRBJ2-1; 9 bases agree with TRBD1. From germline, CDR1 is SGHNT and CDR2 YYREEE (reference sequence). V lost 3 bases and J lost 6; bases outside the gene matches: 7. This CDR3 spans 15 amino acids.

This chain joins TRBV6-5 and TRBJ1-1, with TRBD1 matching over 7 bases. Germline trimming cut 8 bases from V and 4 bases from J; bases unmatched to any gene: 7. The CDR3 has 13 amino acids. Germline V gene sequence: CDR1 MNHEY, CDR2 SVGAGI. CDR3 DNA: TGTGCCAGCTTCACCGCAGGGGGCACTGAAGCTTTCTTT. Its protein is CASFTAGGTEAFF.

The chain is built from TRBV7-2 and TRBJ1-1; D call uncertain. The CDR3 sequence is 15 residues long. Germline V gene lookup returns CDR1 SGHTA and CDR2 FQGNSA. V was trimmed by 5 bases and J by 6 bases, leaving 19 bases between them. The CDR3 nucleotides read TGTGCCAGCAGCCCCACCAGCACGACAAAGGCTGAAGCTTTCTTT. Protein sequence: CASSPTSTTKAEAFF.

The gene calls are TRBV7-9 and TRBJ1-6; the match to TRBD1 covers 11 bases. V trimming: 5 bases; J trimming: 9 bases; junction bases outside the gene matches: 6. In germline, CDR1 is SEHNR, CDR2 FQNEAQ (reference sequence). The CDR3 totals 15 residues. DNA for the CDR3: TGTGCCAGCAGCCTCGGACAGGGGGCACGTTCACCCCTCCACTTT. Translation gives CASSLGQGARSPLHF.

Concerning this clone: Other DNA sequences in the sample encode the same CDR3. This chain connects TRBV27 to TRBJ1-1; D not resolved. The CDR3 totals 13 residues. Trimming pared 3 bases from V and 2 bases from J, leaving 7 bases between. Germline V gives CDR1 MNHEY, CDR2 SMNVEV (reference sequence). CDR3 region: CASSFTQNTEAFF. The CDR3 nucleotides are TGTGCCAGCAGTTTTACACAAAACACTGAAGCTTTCTTT.

The chain is built from TRBV28 and TRBJ1-4, with D perhaps TRBD1 (6 bases). CDR1 is MDHEN, CDR2 SYDVKM, per germline. Trimming pared 3 bases from V and 0 bases from J, leaving 11 bases between. The CDR3 length is 16 residues. The CDR3 is CASSFMGAATNEKLFF. The CDR3 nucleotides read TGTGCCAGCAGTTTCATGGGGGCCGCAACTAATGAAAAACTGTTTTTT.

The rearrangement joins TRBV6-6 to TRBJ2-5, with 7 nucleotides matching TRBD2. V shed 6 bases, J shed 5 bases, and the junction held 9 bases outside the gene matches. Looked up from germline, CDR1 is MNHNY and CDR2 is SVGAGI (reference sequence). The length of the CDR3 is 14 residues. CDR3 sequence (DNA): TGTGCCAGCAGACCTGAACTGGGAGGGGAGACCCAGTACTTC. Translating gives CASRPELGGETQYF.

The rearrangement joins TRBV6-6 to TRBJ1-1; no clear D. CDR3 length equals 13 residues. V lost 2 bases, J lost 2 bases, and 6 bases lay in between. Germline CDR1 reads MNHNY; CDR2 reads SVGAGI (reference sequence). In nucleotides, the CDR3 is TGTGCCAGCAGTTACAGAGATAACACTGAAGCTTTCTTT. Its translation is CASSYRDNTEAFF.

This clone was detected only once. The genes are TRBV28 and TRBJ1-1; weak D call: TRBD1 (5 bases). Germline V gene sequence: CDR1 MDHEN, CDR2 SYDVKM. V was shortened by 2 bases and J by 4 bases, with 20 bases between the two germline ends. This CDR3 contains 17 residues. The CDR3 sequence is CASSLGFGAVLATEAFF. CDR3 sequence (DNA): TGTGCCAGCAGTTTAGGATTTGGGGCAGTATTGGCCACTGAAGCTTTCTTT.

The gene calls are TRBV7-2 and TRBJ2-7; 11 nucleotides align to TRBD2. Germline CDR1 is SGHTA and CDR2 is FQGNSA. The V segment lost 6 bases and the J segment 4 bases; nucleotides outside the gene matches: 8. There are 15 residues in the CDR3. Written as DNA, the CDR3 is TGTGCCAGCAGACTTATAGCGGGAGGGCCTTACGAGCAGTACTTC. Translating gives CASRLIAGGPYEQYF. The full variable domain, completed using reference TRBV7-2 and TRBJ2-7, is GAGVSQSPSNKVTEKGKDVELRCDPISGHTALYWYRQSLGQGLEFLIYFQGNSAPDKSGLPSDRFSAERTGGSVSTLTIQRTQQEDSAVYLCASRLIAGGPYEQYFGPGTRLTVT.

The genes are TRBV15 and TRBJ2-7; TRBD1 might be the D (6 bases). CDR1 is LNHNV and CDR2 is YYDKDF in the germline V gene (reference sequence). CDR3 length: 16 amino acids. V was shortened by 0 bases and J by 3 bases, with 15 bases between the two germline ends. The CDR3 is CATSREARTDLYEQYF. DNA for the CDR3: TGTGCCACCAGCAGAGAGGCCCGGACAGACCTCTACGAGCAGTACTTC.

The chain recombines TRBV6-6 with TRBJ2-7; a possible D gene is TRBD1 (5 bases). The ends were cut back, 10 bases at V and 7 bases at J, with 17 bases in the middle. Germline-derived CDR1 and CDR2 are MNHNY and SVGAGI (reference sequence). The CDR3 spans 12 residues. The CDR3 nucleotides read TGTGCCACAGGGCAGGGTGTCTGGGAGCAGTACTTC. Its translation: CATGQGVWEQYF.

The rearrangement joins TRBV7-8 to TRBJ2-3; 9 bases fit TRBD2. The J segment lost 4 bases and the V segment lost 5 bases, leaving 10 bases of the junction unmatched. This CDR3 has 16 residues. Germline V gene sequence: CDR1 SGHVS, CDR2 FQNEAQ. The CDR3 sequence: CASSPRLAGLADTQYF. DNA for the CDR3: TGTGCCAGCAGCCCCCGGCTAGCGGGATTGGCAGATACGCAGTATTTT.

The chain recombines TRBV27 with TRBJ1-2; a possible D gene is TRBD1 (5 bases). Germline V CDR1 and CDR2: MNHEY, SMNVEV (reference sequence). Trimming shortened V by 2 bases and J by 2 bases, and 12 bases separated the two germline ends. CDR3 length equals 15 residues. The CDR3 DNA reads as TGTGCCAGCAGTTTACAGGGTAACGGGAACTATGGCTACACCTTC. This codes for CASSLQGNGNYGYTF.

The gene calls are TRBV6-5 and TRBJ1-3; no clear D. CDR3 length equals 14 residues. Trimming stripped 1 base from V and 4 bases from J, with 8 bases between. From germline, CDR1 is MNHEY and CDR2 SVGAGI. CDR3 amino acids: CASSYLSDGNTIYF. In nucleotides, the CDR3 is TGTGCCAGCAGTTACTTGAGCGACGGAAACACCATATATTTT.

This clone occurred a few times. The chain links TRBV10-3 to TRBJ1-1, with D possibly TRBD1 on 5 matching bases. Trimming removed 10 bases at V and 0 bases at J, with 18 bases between. The V gene's germline CDR1 is ENHRY and CDR2 SYGVKD. The CDR3 runs to 15 residues. CDR3 protein: CATQKGPGMNTEAFF. The CDR3 nucleotides are TGTGCCACCCAGAAGGGGCCGGGTATGAACACTGAAGCTTTCTTT.

The CDR3 bases are TGTGCCAGCAGTTTAATGTCAGCCTACGAGCAGTACTTC. Amino acids: CASSLMSAYEQYF. The chain links TRBV28 to TRBJ2-7; unclear D gene. Trimming cost V 2 bases and J 2 bases, with 7 bases left between them. Germline-derived CDR1 and CDR2 are MDHEN and SYDVKM. The length of the CDR3 is 13 residues.

This clone has only a few counts. This chain uses TRBV27 with TRBJ2-1; D possibly corresponds to TRBD2 (5 bases). CDR1 and CDR2 from the germline V gene are MNHEY and SMNVEV (reference sequence). This CDR3 comprises 16 residues. V lost 2 bases to trimming and J lost 0 bases, with 11 bases between them. Here the CDR3 reads CASSLDYSPSYNEQFF. As DNA, the CDR3 is TGTGCCAGCAGTTTAGACTACTCTCCCTCCTACAATGAGCAGTTCTTC.

The chain is built from TRBV5-8 and TRBJ1-3; the D gene is possibly TRBD1 (5 bases). Between the trimmed V and J ends, which lost 3 bases and 3 bases, there was a span of 13 bases. The CDR3 has 15 amino acids. Germline CDR1 reads SGHTS; CDR2 reads YDEGEE. The CDR3 sequence: CASSYIQGGGNTIYF. The CDR3 nucleotides are TGTGCCAGCAGCTACATTCAGGGAGGTGGAAACACCATATATTTT.

This rearrangement joins TRBV19 to TRBJ2-7, with 9 nucleotides matching TRBD2. The CDR3 length is 15 residues. Germline loops: CDR1 LNHDA, CDR2 SQIVND (reference sequence). The trim removed 3 bases at V and 2 bases at J, leaving 5 bases unmatched. The CDR3 sequence is CASSIRLAVTYEQYF. The DNA for the CDR3 is TGTGCCAGTAGTATCCGACTAGCGGTTACCTACGAGCAGTACTTC.

The chain recombines TRBV5-4 with TRBJ1-2; D unclear. The CDR3 has 15 amino acids. Germline assignment: CDR1 SGHNT and CDR2 YYREEE (reference sequence). Trimming took 0 bases from V and 1 from J, leaving 10 bases between them. In DNA form, the CDR3 reads TGTGCCAGCAGCTTGGGGGTCGCGGGTAACTATGGCTACACCTTC. Encoded protein: CASSLGVAGNYGYTF.

The rearrangement links TRBV14 to TRBJ1-6; D may be TRBD1 (6 bases). The germline V gene has CDR1 SGHDN and CDR2 FVKESK. Trimming cost V 4 bases and J 10 bases, with 14 bases left between them. The CDR3 runs 14 residues. The CDR3 region has the DNA TGTGCCAGCAGCCCACAGGGTTTTGGGTCACCCCTCCACTTT. This gives the protein CASSPQGFGSPLHF.

The gene calls are TRBV6-1 and TRBJ1-5; 8 positions agree with TRBD1. Germline trimming cut 5 bases from V and 7 bases from J; bases unmatched to any gene: 7. Germline-derived CDR1 and CDR2 are MNHNS and SASEGT. The CDR3 sequence is 14 residues long. The CDR3 nucleotides read TGTGCCAGCAGTTTGATACAGGGGGAACAGCCCCAGCATTTT. Its protein is CASSLIQGEQPQHF.

The rearrangement links TRBV29-1 to TRBJ2-3; a weak D match, TRBD2 (5 bases). The length of the CDR3 is 14 residues. The V and J ends lost 3 bases and 3 bases respectively, with 13 bases between them. Germline V gene data show CDR1 as SQVTM and CDR2 as ANQGSEA. This chain's CDR3 is CSVERWELTDTQYF. The DNA of the CDR3 is TGCAGCGTTGAGAGGTGGGAGCTAACAGATACGCAGTATTTT.

The V gene is TRBV15, the J gene TRBJ2-3; D is undetermined. Trimming left V 1 base short and J 0 bases short, with 8 bases between. The CDR3 runs 15 residues. Germline CDR1 and CDR2: LNHNV and YYDKDF (reference sequence). CDR3 bases: TGTGCCACCAGCAGAGTGTTGGGCAGCACAGATACGCAGTATTTT. Its translation: CATSRVLGSTDTQYF.

The rearrangement links TRBV30 to TRBJ1-6, with 7 bases aligning to TRBD1. V was pared by 1 base and J by 7 bases, with 1 base of the junction left unmatched. The CDR3 runs to 13 residues. Germline V gene data show CDR1 as GTSNPN and CDR2 as SVGIG (reference sequence). Here the CDR3 DNA reads TGTGCCTGGAGTGCACAGGGGAATTCACCCCTCCACTTT. This codes for CAWSAQGNSPLHF.

This clone has just one count. The rearrangement links TRBV30 to TRBJ2-7; D may be TRBD2 (5 bases). V gave up 2 bases and J gave up 5 bases, with 13 bases separating them. Germline assignment: CDR1 GTSNPN and CDR2 SVGIG (reference sequence). The CDR3 length is 13 residues. CDR3: CAWSKLDRDEQYF. CDR3 nucleotide sequence: TGTGCCTGGAGTAAACTAGATCGGGACGAGCAGTACTTC.

This chain links TRBV5-1 with TRBJ2-3; 9 bases are shared with TRBD2. V was pared by 1 base and J by 6 bases, with 9 bases of the junction left unmatched. The CDR3 consists of 16 residues. The germline gives CDR1 SGHRS, CDR2 YFSETQ. Written as DNA, the CDR3 is TGCGCCAGCAGCTTGCTTGCGGGAGGGCAGAGGGATACGCAGTATTTT. It translates to CASSLLAGGQRDTQYF.